Detailed here is one T cell receptor (beta chain). This record comes from a study of tumor-infiltrating lymphocytes in oesophageal squamous cell carcinoma. Via MiXCR, TCRdb re-called the PCR reads, giving one row per CDR3 protein. Of about 13,000 distinct CDR3 sequences listed, approximately 58% are singletons. Germline CDR1 SGHTA, CDR2 FQGTGA. V was shortened by 5 bases and J by 0 bases, with 14 bases between the two germline ends. This CDR3 is built from 16 residues. The sequence was collected from a male donor with esophageal squamous cell carcinoma. The chain couples TRBV7-3 to TRBJ2-1; weak D call: TRBD2 (5 bases). Sequencing was carried out using esophageal tumor tissue. DNA for the CDR3: TGTGCCAGCAGCACCCGGGGTAGCTTCTCCTACAATGAGCAGTTCTTC. This sequence encodes CASSTRGSFSYNEQFF.